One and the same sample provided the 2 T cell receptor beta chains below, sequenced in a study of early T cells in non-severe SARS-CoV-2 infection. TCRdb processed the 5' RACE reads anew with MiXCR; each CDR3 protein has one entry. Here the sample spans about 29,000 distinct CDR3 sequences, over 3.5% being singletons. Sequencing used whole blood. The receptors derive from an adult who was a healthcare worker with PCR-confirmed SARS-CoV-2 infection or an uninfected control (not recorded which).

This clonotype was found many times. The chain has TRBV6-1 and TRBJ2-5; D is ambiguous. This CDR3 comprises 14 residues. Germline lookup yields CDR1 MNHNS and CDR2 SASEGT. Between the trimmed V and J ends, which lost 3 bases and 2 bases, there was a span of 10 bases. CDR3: CASSELGIQETQYF. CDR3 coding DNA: TGTGCCAGCAGTGAGTTGGGCATACAAGAGACCCAGTACTTC.

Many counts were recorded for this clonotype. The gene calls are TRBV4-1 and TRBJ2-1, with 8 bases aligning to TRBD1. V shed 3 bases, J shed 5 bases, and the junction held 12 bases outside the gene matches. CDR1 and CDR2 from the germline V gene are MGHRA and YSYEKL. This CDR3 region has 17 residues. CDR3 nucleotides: TGCGCCAGCAGCCACCCGCCGCAGGGGGCAACACACAATGAGCAGTTCTTC. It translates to CASSHPPQGATHNEQFF.